These 18 T cell receptor beta chains originate from one sample sequenced in a study of T-cell reconstitution after alpha-beta-depleted transplantation in children (dated by TCRdb to the mid-2010s). Library generation was performed with PCR. TCRdb records Illumina HiSeq 2500 as the sequencer. To normalize quantification of the TCRbeta repertoire, the TCR libraries were built with molecular barcoding that relied on unique molecular identifiers. In TCRdb, the public reads were trimmed at Q25 with fastp and aligned with MiXCR, with productive beta chains retained. Records with the same CDR3 protein are collapsed into one entry carrying the most frequent genes and DNA. This sample holds approximately 520,000 distinct CDR3 sequences; less than 35% were observed only once. 2% to 3% of the sample comes from the top ten. The sequenced sample was PBMCs from the stem cell graft donor, obtained from the stem cell graft. The receptor source for this set is a human donor who donated a stem cell graft to a child with aplastic anemia.

This chain joins TRBV3-1 and TRBJ2-7, with a weak D call TRBD1 (7 bases). V was pared by 0 bases and J by 2 bases, with 20 bases between. Germline CDR1 and CDR2: LGHDT and YNNKEL (reference sequence). The CDR3 runs 18 residues. The DNA for the CDR3 is TGTGCCAGCAGCCAAGATCTTGGCGGGACAGCATATCCCTACGAGCAGTACTTC. It is translated as CASSQDLGGTAYPYEQYF.

This clonotype was seen once. The V gene is TRBV5-5, the J gene TRBJ2-7; a possible D gene is TRBD1 (5 bases). This CDR3 is 12 amino acids long. V was cut by 7 bases and J by 3 bases, with 11 bases left in between. CDR1 SGHKS and CDR2 YYEKEE come from the germline V gene (reference sequence). The CDR3, as DNA: TGTGCCAGCGGTAAACAGGACTACGAGCAGTACTTC. This gives the protein CASGKQDYEQYF.

This sequence joins TRBV29-1 and TRBJ1-1, with D maybe TRBD1 (6 bases). Germline V gene sequence: CDR1 SQVTM, CDR2 ANQGSEA. This CDR3 region has 10 residues. Trimming left V 7 bases short and J 6 bases short, with 9 bases between. Here the CDR3 DNA reads TGCAGCGGGGGGCTCCCTGAAGCTTTCTTT. It specifies CSGGLPEAFF.

This rearrangement joins TRBV4-3 to TRBJ2-4; TRBD2 aligns across 7 bases. From germline, CDR1 is LGHNA and CDR2 YSLEER. Trimming took 5 bases from V and 7 from J; bases not matched to a gene: 14. The CDR3 has 16 amino acids. CDR3 nucleotides: TGCGCCAGCAGCGCAACGGGGGGAGCGGGTTGGAACATTCAGTACTTC. As protein: CASSATGGAGWNIQYF.

The chain recombines TRBV11-2 with TRBJ1-1; D not resolved. Trimming stripped 0 bases from V and 2 bases from J, with 7 bases between. The CDR3 runs to 14 residues. Germline V gene sequence: CDR1 SGHAT, CDR2 FQNNGV. The CDR3 loop reads CASSLEFRNTEAFF. DNA for the CDR3: TGTGCCAGCAGCTTAGAATTTCGTAACACTGAAGCTTTCTTT.

A few counts support this clonotype. The rearrangement joins TRBV20-1 to TRBJ2-2; D might be TRBD2 (5 bases). The CDR3 is 14 residues long. Germline V gene data show CDR1 as DFQATT and CDR2 as SNEGSKA (reference sequence). V lost 4 bases and J lost 0, with 9 bases in between. The CDR3 here is CSAIPAANTGELFF. In DNA, the CDR3 is TGCAGTGCTATCCCAGCGGCGAACACCGGGGAGCTGTTTTTT.

This clonotype was counted between two and nine times. The rearrangement uses TRBV20-1 and TRBJ1-4; TRBD1 might be the D (5 bases). This CDR3 is 19 amino acids long. CDR1 and CDR2 (germline): DFQATT, SNEGSKA (reference sequence). The V gene lost 1 base and the J gene lost 3 bases, with 24 bases spanning the gap. CDR3 in DNA: TGCAGTGCTAGAGGCTACTCCGGGACGGCTGCATTGGCTAATGAAAAACTGTTTTTT. Translated: CSARGYSGTAALANEKLFF.

The sample holds a few counts of this clonotype. The V gene is TRBV5-1, the J gene TRBJ2-1; D might be TRBD2 (6 bases). Trimming removed 3 bases at V and 4 bases at J, with 14 bases between. This CDR3 is built from 15 residues. In germline, CDR1 is SGHRS, CDR2 YFSETQ. DNA of the CDR3: TGCGCCAGCAGCTCGTGGGGGGAGGCGTACAATGAGCAGTTCTTC. Protein product: CASSSWGEAYNEQFF.

The V and J genes are TRBV5-1 and TRBJ1-1; D is unresolved. The CDR3 has 15 residues. Trimming stripped 0 bases from V and 1 base from J, with 10 bases between. The germline V gene encodes CDR1 SGHRS and CDR2 YFSETQ. The CDR3 nucleotides are TGCGCCAGCAGCTTGGAGGCCTCACGGAACACTGAAGCTTTCTTT. Translated: CASSLEASRNTEAFF.

This chain joins TRBV12-3 or TRBV12-4 and TRBJ2-1; D is ambiguous. V dropped 5 bases and J dropped 8 bases, with 7 bases sitting between them. The length of the CDR3 is 11 residues. The CDR3 sequence: CASSTTDEQFF. In DNA form, the CDR3 reads TGTGCCAGCAGTACGACGGATGAGCAGTTCTTC.

The V gene is TRBV24-1, the J gene TRBJ2-7; D is uncertain. Trimming shortened V by 3 bases and J by 5 bases, and 7 bases separated the two germline ends. Looked up from germline, CDR1 is KGHDR and CDR2 is SFDVKD. The CDR3 length is 12 residues. CDR3 sequence: CATSDLTHEQYV. CDR3 coding DNA: TGTGCCACCAGTGATCTTACCCACGAGCAGTACGTC.

The V call is TRBV18, the J call TRBJ2-2; 8 bases match TRBD1. CDR3 size: 17 residues. V gave up 4 bases and J gave up 5 bases; unmatched junction bases: 12. Germline V gene lookup returns CDR1 KGHSH and CDR2 LQKENI. The CDR3 reads CASSRGGRTGRTGELFF. The CDR3 DNA is TGTGCCAGCTCACGAGGGGGCCGGACAGGGAGGACCGGGGAGCTGTTTTTT.

This clonotype came up many times. V usage is TRBV12-3 or TRBV12-4 and J usage is TRBJ1-2; a weak D match, TRBD1 (5 bases). The CDR3 covers 17 residues. Deletions cut 3 bases from V and 0 bases from J, with 17 bases between. For the CDR3, the DNA is TGTGCCAGCAGTTTCCTCCGGGACGGGGCGACTAACTATGGCTACACCTTC. Residues: CASSFLRDGATNYGYTF.

This clonotype occurred a few times. J is TRBJ2-2 and V is TRBV7-8; TRBD2 matches at 8 bases. The germline V gene has CDR1 SGHVS and CDR2 FQNEAQ. J gave up 4 bases and V 5 bases, and 3 bases lay outside the gene matches. The CDR3 extends over 14 amino acids. CDR3 loop: CASSPGGPTGELFF. The CDR3 region has the DNA TGTGCCAGCAGCCCGGGAGGGCCCACCGGGGAGCTGTTTTTT.

The V and J genes are TRBV20-1 and TRBJ1-5; no clear D. This CDR3 region has 15 residues. The V end was cut by 5 bases, the J end by 1 base, with 15 bases between. Germline V gene data show CDR1 as DFQATT and CDR2 as SNEGSKA (reference sequence). This chain's CDR3 is CSAADGSTSNQPQHF. CDR3 nucleotide sequence: TGCAGTGCTGCAGACGGATCTACGAGCAATCAGCCCCAGCATTTT.

CDR3 sequence: CASSPVRYTDTQYF. CDR3 bases: TGTGCCAGCAGCCCGGTTAGGTACACAGATACGCAGTATTTT. The rearrangement uses TRBV7-8 and TRBJ2-3; D is uncertain. Between the trimmed V and J ends, which lost 5 bases and 2 bases, there was a span of 11 bases. Germline V lookup: CDR1 SGHVS, CDR2 FQNEAQ. CDR3 length: 14 residues.

This clonotype was detected a few times. V is TRBV15 and J is TRBJ2-3; no reliable D call. Germline CDR1 and CDR2: LNHNV and YYDKDF (reference sequence). The germline V and J ends were trimmed by 1 base and 0 bases, with 5 bases remaining between them. CDR3 size: 14 residues. CDR3 nucleotides: TGTGCCACCAGCAGAGCTGGGAGCACAGATACGCAGTATTTT. Amino acids: CATSRAGSTDTQYF. The whole variable domain, remainder taken from reference TRBV15 and TRBJ2-3, is DAMVIQNPRYQVTQFGKPVTLSCSQTLNHNVMYWYQQKSSQAPKLLFHYYDKDFNNEADTPDNFQSRRPNTSFCFLDIRSPGLGDTAMYLCATSRAGSTDTQYFGPGTRLTVL.

The chain combines TRBV30 with TRBJ2-6; a weak D match, TRBD2 (5 bases). This CDR3 comprises 15 residues. Trimming took off 4 bases at V and 2 bases at J, with 12 bases between the two ends. Germline lookup yields CDR1 GTSNPN and CDR2 SVGIG (reference sequence). The CDR3 sequence is CAWTTTRAGANVLTF. The CDR3 bases are TGTGCCTGGACTACCACTAGGGCTGGGGCCAACGTCCTGACTTTC.